The 20 T cell receptor beta chains below all came from one sample that was sequenced in a study of spatial heterogeneity in lung cancer. Time point meaning: sample taken at primary tumor resection. Whole RNA, isolated from tumor, nontumor lung or frozen PBMC, was sequenced without prior sorting. TCRdb ran MiXCR on the 5' RACE reads and lists one entry per CDR3 protein. The sample lists about 90,000 distinct CDR3 sequences; approximately 8.6% were seen once. Material: PBMCs, obtained at surgery. The receptor set was obtained from a male donor with early-stage non-small cell lung cancer.

This clonotype was counted only a few times. V usage is TRBV28 and J usage is TRBJ2-7; no clear D. Germline lookup yields CDR1 MDHEN and CDR2 SYDVKM. The CDR3 totals 11 residues. Trimming took 6 bases from V and 7 from J, leaving 10 bases between them. The CDR3 reads CASSSPEEQYF. CDR3 coding DNA: TGTGCCAGCAGCTCCCCCGAGGAGCAGTACTTC.

There are many counts of this clonotype. This sequence joins TRBV21-1 and TRBJ2-1; the listed D gene, TRBD2, was not tested against the DNA. TRBV21-1 is shown as a pseudogene. CDR3 size: 15 residues. CDR3 DNA: TGTGCCAGCAGCCCAAGCGGGAGGGCGGGGAATGAGCAGTTCTTC. Its protein is CASSPSGRAGNEQFF.

This clonotype was detected many times. The chain carries TRBV5-5 and TRBJ2-7; D might be TRBD2 (5 bases). The germline gives CDR1 SGHKS, CDR2 YYEKEE (reference sequence). V was trimmed by 1 base and J by 0 bases, leaving 17 bases between them. The CDR3 is made up of 17 amino acids. CDR3 nucleotides: TGTGCCAGCAGCTTGAAGATGGACGGGGTCCTCTCCTACGAGCAGTACTTC. As protein: CASSLKMDGVLSYEQYF. Combining the CDR3 with reference TRBV5-5 and TRBJ2-7 gives the whole variable domain DAGVTQSPTHLIKTRGQQVTLRCSPISGHKSVSWYQQVLGQGPQFIFQYYEKEERGRGNFPDRFSARQFPNYSSELNVNALLLGDSALYLCASSLKMDGVLSYEQYFGPGTRLTVT.

This clonotype was recorded a few times. This chain joins TRBV18 and TRBJ2-1; 7 bases fit TRBD1. This CDR3 has 13 amino acids. Germline trimming cut 3 bases from V and 4 bases from J; bases unmatched to any gene: 0. CDR1 KGHSH and CDR2 LQKENI come from the germline V gene. The CDR3, as DNA: TGTGCCAGCTCACCGGACAGGTACAATGAGCAGTTCTTC. Protein sequence: CASSPDRYNEQFF.

This clonotype was found many times. The CDR3 nucleotides are TGTGCCACCAGCAGAGGTGGAGTAGGGCACACTGAAGCTTTCTTT. Amino acid sequence: CATSRGGVGHTEAFF. The chain is built from TRBV15 and TRBJ1-1; D is uncertain. Germline values: CDR1 LNHNV, CDR2 YYDKDF (reference sequence). V was cut by 1 base and J by 3 bases, with 12 bases left in between. CDR3 length equals 15 residues.

The chain is built from TRBV25-1 and TRBJ2-3; D gene ambiguous. V dropped 1 base and J dropped 2 bases, with 10 bases sitting between them. This CDR3 comprises 15 residues. The V gene's germline CDR1 is MGHDK and CDR2 SYGVNS. Here the CDR3 reads CASSESVRATDTQYF. The CDR3 region has the DNA TGTGCCAGCAGTGAATCGGTCCGTGCCACAGATACGCAGTATTTT.

V usage is TRBV27 and J usage is TRBJ2-1; D may be TRBD1 (5 bases). V lost 5 bases and J lost 7, with 9 bases in between. In germline, CDR1 is MNHEY, CDR2 SMNVEV (reference sequence). The CDR3 length is 12 residues. CDR3 in DNA: TGTGCCAGCAGTCAGGGCTGGAATGAGCAGTTCTTC. This translates into CASSQGWNEQFF.

V gene TRBV12-5 combines with J gene TRBJ2-3; D is perhaps TRBD1 (6 bases). CDR3 size: 14 residues. Trimming took off 7 bases at V and 1 base at J, with 12 bases between the two ends. CDR1 and CDR2 from the germline V gene are LGHNT and FRNRAP. The CDR3 spells CASAPAGGTDTQYF. The CDR3 DNA reads TGTGCTAGTGCCCCTGCAGGGGGCACAGATACGCAGTATTTT.

In its sample, this clonotype was seen many times. The chain joins TRBV20-1 to TRBJ1-5, with D perhaps TRBD1 (6 bases). The germline CDR1 and CDR2 sequences are DFQATT and SNEGSKA (reference sequence). The CDR3 totals 13 residues. Trimming took off 3 bases at V and 6 bases at J, with 12 bases between the two ends. In DNA, the CDR3 is TGCAGTGCTAGGAGGGTCAGGGGTCAGCCCCAGCATTTT. The encoded protein is CSARRVRGQPQHF.

This clonotype has only a few counts. The chain joins TRBV7-8 to TRBJ2-5; D remains ambiguous. The CDR3 has 15 amino acids. Deletions cut 1 base from V and 3 bases from J, with 12 bases between. Germline V gene sequence: CDR1 SGHVS, CDR2 FQNEAQ. CDR3 amino acids: CASSLEVGLKETQYF. The DNA of the CDR3 is TGTGCCAGCAGCTTAGAAGTAGGGCTTAAAGAGACCCAGTACTTC.

This clonotype has only a few counts. The rearrangement links TRBV10-3 to TRBJ2-6, with TRBD1 identical over 8 bases. J was trimmed by 4 bases and V by 5 bases; bases with no gene match: 4. The CDR3 spans 15 residues. Germline V gives CDR1 ENHRY, CDR2 SYGVKD. As DNA, the CDR3 is TGTGCCATCAGTCGACAGGGGACCGGGGCCAACGTCCTGACTTTC. It is translated as CAISRQGTGANVLTF.

This clonotype occurred many times. The chain is built from TRBV7-8 and TRBJ1-2; D gene uncertain. Germline V gene data show CDR1 as SGHVS and CDR2 as FQNEAQ. The V gene lost 5 bases and the J gene lost 0 bases, with 4 bases spanning the gap. The CDR3 sequence is 12 residues long. CDR3 region: CASSGPNYGYTF. CDR3 DNA: TGTGCCAGCAGCGGCCCTAACTATGGCTACACCTTC.

This clonotype showed up many times. V usage is TRBV29-1 and J usage is TRBJ1-4; D is ambiguous. Germline values: CDR1 SQVTM, CDR2 ANQGSEA. CDR3 size: 12 residues. The V gene lost 6 bases and the J gene lost 4 bases, with 9 bases spanning the gap. The CDR3 DNA reads TGCAGCGTGGTGGGAGATAATGAAAAACTGTTTTTT. Translating it yields CSVVGDNEKLFF.

The rearrangement joins TRBV20-1 to TRBJ2-7; unclear D gene. The CDR3 consists of 15 residues. Germline CDR1 reads DFQATT; CDR2 reads SNEGSKA (reference sequence). The V and J ends lost 2 bases and 3 bases respectively, with 17 bases between them. The CDR3 region has the DNA TGCAGTGCTAGACCCCGGGTGTCCTACAGCTACGAGCAGTACTTC. Translating it yields CSARPRVSYSYEQYF.

CDR3 nucleotide sequence: TGTGCCAGCAGCCAGGACAGGGTCTTTTCACCCCTCCACTTT. Residues: CASSQDRVFSPLHF. The V and J genes are TRBV3-1 and TRBJ1-6; TRBD1 agrees at 8 bases. In germline, CDR1 is LGHDT, CDR2 YNNKEL (reference sequence). The J segment lost 9 bases and the V segment lost 3 bases, leaving 4 bases of the junction unmatched. The CDR3 covers 14 residues.

This clonotype was observed a few times. This chain joins TRBV20-1 and TRBJ2-5; 9 bases map to TRBD1. Per the germline V gene, CDR1 is DFQATT and CDR2 is SNEGSKA (reference sequence). The CDR3 has 13 amino acids. Unmatched junction bases numbered 3, after V lost 2 bases and J lost 5 bases. The CDR3 region is CSARQDRGETQYF. The DNA for the CDR3 is TGCAGTGCTAGACAGGACAGGGGCGAGACCCAGTACTTC.

V is TRBV28 and J is TRBJ1-1, with 7 bases that match TRBD1. The CDR3 runs to 18 residues. Trimming took 2 bases from V and 4 from J; bases not matched to a gene: 16. Germline assignment: CDR1 MDHEN and CDR2 SYDVKM. CDR3 protein: CASSLVGGGGSPGTEAFF. The CDR3 bases are TGTGCCAGCAGTTTAGTAGGCGGAGGGGGCAGCCCTGGCACTGAAGCTTTCTTT.

This clonotype was counted a few times. The V call is TRBV9, the J call TRBJ2-1; TRBD2 agrees at 7 bases. Trimming removed 4 bases from V and 4 bases from J; junction bases left unmatched: 11. Germline V gives CDR1 SGDLS, CDR2 YYNGEE. The CDR3 has 16 amino acids. CDR3: CASSPLRDYAYNEQFF. In DNA, the CDR3 is TGTGCCAGCAGCCCTCTCCGGGACTACGCTTACAATGAGCAGTTCTTC.

Only a few counts were recorded for this clonotype. This sequence joins TRBV7-9 and TRBJ1-5, with a weak D call TRBD1 (5 bases). The germline CDR1 and CDR2 sequences are SEHNR and FQNEAQ (reference sequence). This CDR3 has 13 amino acids. V lost 4 bases to trimming and J lost 9 bases, with 13 bases between them. Here the CDR3 reads CASSSQGGRPQHF. The CDR3 DNA reads as TGTGCCAGCAGCTCTCAGGGAGGACGGCCCCAGCATTTT.

This clonotype has a count of ten or more. The chain carries TRBV12-3 or TRBV12-4 and TRBJ2-7; 15 bases fit TRBD2. The length of the CDR3 is 15 residues. V lost 7 bases to trimming and J lost 4 bases; unmatched junction nucleotides: 5. The DNA for the CDR3 is TGTGCCAGCACCCCCGGACTAGCGGGAGGGTACGAGCAGTACTTC. It is translated as CASTPGLAGGYEQYF.